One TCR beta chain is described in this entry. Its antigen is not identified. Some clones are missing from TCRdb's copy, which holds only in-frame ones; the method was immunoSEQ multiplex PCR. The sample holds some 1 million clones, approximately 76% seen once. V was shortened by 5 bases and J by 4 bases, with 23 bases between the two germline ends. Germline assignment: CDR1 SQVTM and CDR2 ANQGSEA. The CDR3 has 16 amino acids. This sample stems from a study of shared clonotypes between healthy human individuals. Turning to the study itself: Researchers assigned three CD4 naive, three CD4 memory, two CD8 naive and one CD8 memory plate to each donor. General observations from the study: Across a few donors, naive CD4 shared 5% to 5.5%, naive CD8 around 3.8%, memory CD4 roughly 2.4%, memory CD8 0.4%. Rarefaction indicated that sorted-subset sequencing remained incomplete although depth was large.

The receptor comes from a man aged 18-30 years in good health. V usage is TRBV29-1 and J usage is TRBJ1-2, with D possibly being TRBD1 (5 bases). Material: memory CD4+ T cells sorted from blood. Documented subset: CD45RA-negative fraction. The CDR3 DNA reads TGCAGCGTTATTACCCCGGACACCCTTTTTTCCTATGGCTACACCTTC. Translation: CSVITPDTLFSYGYTF.